The 27 T cell receptor beta chains in this list originate from one sample, sequenced in a study of CD8+ T cells in alopecia areata. RNA was extracted and reverse transcribed into cDNA as the sequencing template. Sequenced by immunoSEQ multiplex PCR; TCRdb stores in-frame clones only, minus some. The sample consists of roughly 200,000 clones, around half of them appearing once. Treatment denoted: oral pan-JAK inhibitor, 5-10 mg twice daily. The source was CD8+ T cells sorted from blood, collected at week 24, from a patient treated with tofacitinib. All receptors come from a human donor with alopecia areata.

The chain recombines TRBV5-1 with TRBJ2-7; D not resolved. CDR1 and CDR2 from the germline V gene are SGHRS and YFSETQ. CDR3 length: 15 residues. Trimming pared 0 bases from V and 3 bases from J, leaving 13 bases between. CDR3: CASSLDPLENYEQYF. The CDR3 DNA reads TGCGCCAGCAGCTTGGATCCCCTGGAGAACTACGAGCAGTACTTC.

V is TRBV30 and J is TRBJ2-7; D uncertain. V was pared by 1 base and J by 2 bases, with 6 bases between. The CDR3 has 12 amino acids. Germline V CDR1 and CDR2: GTSNPN, SVGIG (reference sequence). The CDR3 sequence: CAWSDGAYEQYF. CDR3 sequence (DNA): TGTGCCTGGAGTGATGGGGCCTACGAGCAGTACTTC.

The rearrangement links TRBV12-5 to TRBJ1-2; the D gene is possibly TRBD1 (5 bases). CDR1 LGHNT and CDR2 FRNRAP come from the germline V gene. This CDR3 contains 15 residues. Trimming took off 1 base at V and 2 bases at J, with 11 bases between the two ends. CDR3 sequence reads: CASGLGRRGNYGYTF. The CDR3 DNA reads TGTGCTAGTGGTTTGGGGCGGCGGGGGAACTATGGCTACACCTTC.

This clone was seen many times. The chain joins TRBV4-1 to TRBJ2-3; maybe TRBD1 (5 bases). This CDR3 contains 15 residues. Germline CDR1 MGHRA, CDR2 YSYEKL. Between the trimmed V and J ends, which lost 4 bases and 6 bases, there was a span of 17 bases. The CDR3 nucleotides are TGCGCCAGCAGCCCCTCCGGGTCAGGGTACGATACGCAGTATTTT. Translating it yields CASSPSGSGYDTQYF.

This clone turned up a few times. V and J are TRBV30 and TRBJ2-1; D uncertain. Germline V gives CDR1 GTSNPN, CDR2 SVGIG (reference sequence). This CDR3 has 13 amino acids. V gave up 0 bases and J gave up 7 bases, with 10 bases separating them. Here the CDR3 DNA reads TGTGCCTGGAGTGTAAGGGCTTTAAATGAGCAGTTCTTC. Its translation: CAWSVRALNEQFF. The complete variable domain, with remaining parts taken from reference TRBV30 and TRBJ2-1, reads SQTIHQWPATLVQPVGSPLSLECTVEGTSNPNLYWYRQAAGRGLQLLFYSVGIGQISSEVPQNLSASRPQDRQFILSSKKLLLSDSGFYLCAWSVRALNEQFFGPGTRLTVL.

This clone was seen a handful of times. The chain uses TRBV5-8 and TRBJ2-2; either TRBD1 or TRBD2 may supply D (5 bases each). This CDR3 has 15 amino acids. Germline CDR1 is SGHTS and CDR2 is YDEGEE. V lost 2 bases and J 3 bases, leaving 11 bases between the germline ends. CDR3 sequence (DNA): TGTGCCAGCAGCTTCTGGGGGTCTGACACCGGGGAGCTGTTTTTT. Encoded protein: CASSFWGSDTGELFF. The full variable domain, rest sourced from reference TRBV5-8 and TRBJ2-2, is EAGVTQSPTHLIKTRGQQATLRCSPISGHTSVYWYQQALGLGLQFLLWYDEGEERNRGNFPPRFSGRQFPNYSSELNVNALELEDSALYLCASSFWGSDTGELFFGEGSRLTVL.

The rearrangement links TRBV7-2 to TRBJ1-1; no firm D call. V lost 0 bases to trimming and J lost 5 bases, with 13 bases between them. Germline loops: CDR1 SGHTA, CDR2 FQGNSA. CDR3 length equals 15 residues. The CDR3 reads CASSLAAPELTEAFF. As DNA, the CDR3 is TGTGCCAGCAGCTTAGCGGCGCCCGAGTTGACTGAAGCTTTCTTT.

The rearrangement joins TRBV5-6 to TRBJ1-5; no reliable D call. CDR3 length: 14 residues. V was shortened by 0 bases and J by 9 bases, with 13 bases between the two germline ends. CDR1 is SGHDT and CDR2 is YYEEEE in the germline V gene. The CDR3 loop is CASSLVRDGWPQHF. In DNA, the CDR3 is TGTGCCAGCAGCTTGGTTCGTGATGGTTGGCCCCAGCATTTT.

V is TRBV7-9 and J is TRBJ2-7; TRBD1 aligns across 7 bases. From germline, CDR1 is SEHNR and CDR2 FQNEAQ (reference sequence). The CDR3 is made up of 14 amino acids. The V gene end was trimmed by 1 base and the J gene end by 6 bases; junction bases not matched to a gene: 6. CDR3 loop: CASSLGAPGGEQYF. CDR3 in DNA: TGTGCCAGCAGCTTAGGGGCCCCAGGGGGCGAGCAGTACTTC. The variable domain in full, completed from reference TRBV7-9 and TRBJ2-7, reads DTGVSQNPRHKITKRGQNVTFRCDPISEHNRLYWYRQTLGQGPEFLTYFQNEAQLEKSRLLSDRFSAERPKGSFSTLEIQRTEQGDSAMYLCASSLGAPGGEQYFGPGTRLTVT.

This clone was observed once. The chain employs TRBV27 and TRBJ2-7; D uncertain. Germline V gives CDR1 MNHEY, CDR2 SMNVEV (reference sequence). V was pared by 0 bases and J by 9 bases, with 15 bases between. The CDR3 covers 14 residues. CDR3 bases: TGTGCCAGCAGTTTATCATCAGGCTACGATGGGCAGTACTTC. Its translation is CASSLSSGYDGQYF.

This clone was detected a few times. J is TRBJ2-3 and V is TRBV30, with a weak D call TRBD1 (6 bases). Between the trimmed V and J ends, which lost 2 bases and 6 bases, there was a span of 15 bases. Germline V gives CDR1 GTSNPN, CDR2 SVGIG (reference sequence). The CDR3 contains 14 residues. The CDR3 DNA reads TGTGCCTGGAGTTCCACGCATGGACAGGATACGCAGTATTTT. Translation: CAWSSTHGQDTQYF. Full variable domain (rest looked up from reference TRBV30 and TRBJ2-3): SQTIHQWPATLVQPVGSPLSLECTVEGTSNPNLYWYRQAAGRGLQLLFYSVGIGQISSEVPQNLSASRPQDRQFILSSKKLLLSDSGFYLCAWSSTHGQDTQYFGPGTRLTVL.

J is TRBJ1-2 and V is TRBV5-6; 9 nucleotides agree with TRBD1. CDR1 SGHDT and CDR2 YYEEEE come from the germline V gene. The CDR3 contains 14 residues. J was trimmed by 8 bases and V by 1 base; bases with no gene match: 6. CDR3 amino acids: CASSLQGQGIGYTF. CDR3 sequence (DNA): TGTGCCAGCAGCTTGCAAGGACAGGGGATAGGCTACACCTTC.

The genes are TRBV2 and TRBJ2-5; TRBD2 might be the D (5 bases). The CDR3 covers 15 residues. Trimming removed 2 bases at V and 1 base at J, with 11 bases between. Per the germline V gene, CDR1 is SNHLY and CDR2 is FYNNEI. This chain's CDR3 is CASSELATSQETQYF. The CDR3 bases are TGTGCCAGCAGTGAACTAGCCACATCCCAAGAGACCCAGTACTTC.

This rearrangement joins TRBV9 to TRBJ1-1, with a tentative D call TRBD1 (6 bases). The ends were cut back, 4 bases at V and 3 bases at J, with 10 bases in the middle. CDR3 length: 13 amino acids. Germline CDR1 reads SGDLS; CDR2 reads YYNGEE. CDR3 sequence (DNA): TGTGCCAGCAGCTCCCGGACAGACACTGAAGCTTTCTTT. Protein sequence: CASSSRTDTEAFF.

This clone was observed a few times. The chain links TRBV29-1 to TRBJ1-2; 9 bases fit TRBD1. This CDR3 region has 15 residues. Looked up from germline, CDR1 is SQVTM and CDR2 is ANQGSEA. V was pared by 4 bases and J by 2 bases, with 8 bases of the junction left unmatched. The CDR3 nucleotides are TGCAGCGTTGGTCTCCGGGACAGGGCGAACTATGGCTACACCTTC. It specifies CSVGLRDRANYGYTF.

The genes are TRBV14 and TRBJ1-2, with TRBD1 matching over 7 bases. Germline assignment: CDR1 SGHDN and CDR2 FVKESK. Trimming removed 6 bases from V and 4 bases from J; junction bases left unmatched: 11. This CDR3 region has 15 residues. CDR3 coding DNA: TGTGCCAGCAGTCGTAGGACAGGCCCTAGCTATGGCTACACCTTC. It translates to CASSRRTGPSYGYTF.

The V gene is TRBV29-1, the J gene TRBJ1-2; tentative D call: TRBD1 (5 bases). The CDR3 is 14 amino acids. Germline CDR1 and CDR2: SQVTM and ANQGSEA. V was shortened by 6 bases and J by 4 bases, with 18 bases between the two germline ends. CDR3 protein: CSVEEKTAIYGYTF. The CDR3 nucleotides are TGCAGCGTCGAGGAAAAGACAGCAATCTATGGCTACACCTTC.

The V and J genes are TRBV5-1 and TRBJ1-1; D unresolved. CDR3 length: 13 residues. Trimming took 3 bases from V and 1 from J, leaving 7 bases between them. The germline CDR1 and CDR2 sequences are SGHRS and YFSETQ. CDR3 sequence reads: CASSSAGNTEAFF. CDR3 nucleotides: TGCGCCAGCAGCTCGGCGGGGAACACTGAAGCTTTCTTT.

This sequence joins TRBV30 and TRBJ1-6; the D is unclear. The CDR3 consists of 15 residues. Germline values: CDR1 GTSNPN, CDR2 SVGIG (reference sequence). V lost 0 bases, J lost 0 bases, and 6 bases lay in between. CDR3 in amino acids: CAWSVPSSYNSPLHF. Written as DNA, the CDR3 is TGTGCCTGGAGTGTCCCCAGCTCCTATAATTCACCCCTCCACTTT.

A remark on this clone: No conserved phenylalanine or tryptophan ends this CDR3, so it is likely a read error. The chain uses TRBV9 and TRBJ1-2; the D gene is possibly TRBD1 (6 bases). Germline values: CDR1 SGDLS, CDR2 YYNGEE. This CDR3 has 15 amino acids. With 3 bases removed from V and 4 bases from J, the gap between germline ends came to 16 bases. The CDR3 reads CASSGPKTGPYGYTS. For the CDR3, the DNA is TGTGCCAGCAGCGGACCGAAGACAGGTCCCTATGGCTACACCTCC.

The table lists this clone with a few counts. The rearrangement uses TRBV25-1 and TRBJ1-4; D may be TRBD1 (6 bases). Germline loops: CDR1 MGHDK, CDR2 SYGVNS. Trimming shortened V by 3 bases and J by 8 bases, and 16 bases separated the two germline ends. This CDR3 has 15 residues. CDR3 nucleotides: TGTGCCAGCAGTGAGGCGAGGGGGTTATGGGAAAAACTGTTTTTT. Translation gives CASSEARGLWEKLFF.

The CDR3 coding sequence is TGTGCCAGCAGCGGAGGACCACAGGGCTACGAGCAGTACTTC. Translating it yields CASSGGPQGYEQYF. The rearrangement links TRBV11-2 to TRBJ2-7; D may be TRBD1 (6 bases). CDR1 is SGHAT, CDR2 FQNNGV, per germline. The CDR3 extends over 14 amino acids. The V end lost 5 bases, the J end lost 3 bases, and 14 bases lay between the germline ends.

The V and J genes are TRBV7-8 and TRBJ2-4; 8 bases line up with TRBD1. Germline V lookup: CDR1 SGHVS, CDR2 FQNEAQ. This CDR3 region has 16 residues. Trimming cost V 4 bases and J 3 bases; bases outside gene matches: 8. The CDR3 DNA reads TGTGCCAGCAGCTCCAGACAGGGGCAGAGCAAAAACATTCAGTACTTC. It encodes CASSSRQGQSKNIQYF.

This clone was counted only a few times. V is TRBV29-1 and J is TRBJ2-7; D possibly uses TRBD1 or TRBD2 (5 bases each). Germline CDR1 and CDR2: SQVTM and ANQGSEA. The germline V and J ends were trimmed by 2 bases and 1 base, with 9 bases remaining between them. The CDR3 totals 13 residues. The CDR3 nucleotides read TGCAGCGTTGAACAGGGAGATTCCTACGAGCAGTACTTC. As protein: CSVEQGDSYEQYF.

This chain joins TRBV30 and TRBJ1-1; D is ambiguous. The CDR3 length is 13 residues. CDR1 and CDR2 (germline): GTSNPN, SVGIG (reference sequence). Trimming left V 4 bases short and J 0 bases short, with 9 bases between. The DNA for the CDR3 is TGTGCCTGGAAGGGAGGGATGAACACTGAAGCTTTCTTT. This sequence encodes CAWKGGMNTEAFF.

The CDR3 nucleotides read TGTGCCAGCAGTGATGGCTTTGGAGGGACAGATACGCAGTATTTT. Residues: CASSDGFGGTDTQYF. The J gene is TRBJ2-3, the V gene TRBV25-1; TRBD2 might be the D (6 bases). With 3 bases removed from V and 3 bases from J, the gap between germline ends came to 13 bases. There are 15 residues in the CDR3. Germline values: CDR1 MGHDK, CDR2 SYGVNS. Using reference TRBV25-1 and TRBJ2-3 for the parts outside the CDR3, the full variable domain is EADIYQTPRYLVIGTGKKITLECSQTMGHDKMYWYQQDPGMELHLIHYSYGVNSTEKGDLSSESTVSRIRTEHFPLTLESARPSHTSQYLCASSDGFGGTDTQYFGPGTRLTVL.

This clone was observed once. This chain joins TRBV7-3 and TRBJ2-1; D may be TRBD2 (5 bases). Looked up from germline, CDR1 is SGHTA and CDR2 is FQGTGA. The CDR3 is made up of 14 amino acids. V dropped 4 bases and J dropped 6 bases, with 13 bases sitting between them. The DNA for the CDR3 is TGTGCCAGCAGCTCAGTGGGGAGCGTCAATGAGCAGTTCTTC. Translation gives CASSSVGSVNEQFF.